This record concerns one T cell receptor (beta chain) sequence. Its antigen is still unknown. Some clones are missing from TCRdb's copy, which holds only in-frame ones; the method was immunoSEQ multiplex PCR. Among 25,000 to 35,000 clones listed, around 89% were seen once. This specimen comes from a study of a mutant IDH1 vaccine in newly diagnosed glioma. Turning to the study itself: Patients got their first vaccination 4-6 weeks after radiotherapy alone, or with temozolomide cycles. The earlier regimen, radiotherapy, temozolomide, or both, was most often both.

Findings of the study overall: Vaccine-induced responses were seen in about 95% of patients, spanning several MHC alleles.

Regarding time point: week 23, last vaccination. Vaccinated patients received 300 ug of mutant IDH1 20-mer peptide per dose, with topical imiquimod. There are 13 residues in the CDR3. The germline V and J ends were trimmed by 3 bases and 2 bases, with 7 bases remaining between them. Germline loops: CDR1 LNHDA, CDR2 SQIVND (reference sequence). The origin of this receptor is a man aged 40-55 years with glioma. The starting material was PBMCs, obtained from a glioma patient whose treatment included an IDH1 peptide vaccine. V usage is TRBV19 and J usage is TRBJ2-5, with a weak D call TRBD1 (5 bases). The CDR3 loop reads CASSMGPQETQYF. The CDR3, as DNA: TGTGCCAGTAGTATGGGGCCTCAAGAGACCCAGTACTTC.